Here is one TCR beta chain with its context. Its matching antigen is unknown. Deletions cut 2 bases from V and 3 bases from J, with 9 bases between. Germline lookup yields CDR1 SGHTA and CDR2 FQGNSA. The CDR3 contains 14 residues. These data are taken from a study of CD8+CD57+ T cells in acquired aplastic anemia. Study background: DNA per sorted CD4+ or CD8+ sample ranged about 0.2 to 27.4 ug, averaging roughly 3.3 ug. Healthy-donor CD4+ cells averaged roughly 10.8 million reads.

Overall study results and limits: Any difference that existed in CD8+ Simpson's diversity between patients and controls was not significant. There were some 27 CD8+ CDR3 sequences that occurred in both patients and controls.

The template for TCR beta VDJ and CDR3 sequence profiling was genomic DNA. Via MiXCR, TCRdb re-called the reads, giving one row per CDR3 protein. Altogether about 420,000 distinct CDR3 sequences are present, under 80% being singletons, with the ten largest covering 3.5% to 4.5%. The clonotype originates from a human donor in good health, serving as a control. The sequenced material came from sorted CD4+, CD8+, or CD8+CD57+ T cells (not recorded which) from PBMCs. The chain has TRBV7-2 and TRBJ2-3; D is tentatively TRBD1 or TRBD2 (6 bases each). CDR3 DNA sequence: TGTGCCAGCAGCTTACGGGGGCGGACAGATACGCAGTATTTT. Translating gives CASSLRGRTDTQYF.